This T cell receptor beta chain stems from a study of T cell responses to AZD1222 COVID-19 vaccine. Findings and caveats of the study: Baseline seropositivity characterized only six AZD1222 recipients. The reported proportion of spike-specific TCRs targeting unmutated variant regions was nearly half.

Sequencing was performed with immunoSEQ multiplex PCR; in TCRdb, only in-frame clones are kept and a portion is missing. The table includes some 100,000 clones, roughly nine tenths detected once. Note on this clone: Its antigen is as yet unknown.

Trimming removed 0 bases at V and 1 base at J, with 16 bases between. Germline lookup yields CDR1 MGHRA and CDR2 YSYEKL. This CDR3 contains 19 residues. Here the sequenced sample was peripheral blood, taken on day 0 of AZD1222 vaccination. The TCR sequence derives from an adult in good health. The rearrangement links TRBV4-1 to TRBJ1-6, with D unresolved. The CDR3 sequence is CASSQDRALVESYNSPLHF. CDR3 sequence (DNA): TGCGCCAGCAGCCAAGATCGGGCGTTGGTTGAGTCCTATAATTCACCCCTCCACTTT.